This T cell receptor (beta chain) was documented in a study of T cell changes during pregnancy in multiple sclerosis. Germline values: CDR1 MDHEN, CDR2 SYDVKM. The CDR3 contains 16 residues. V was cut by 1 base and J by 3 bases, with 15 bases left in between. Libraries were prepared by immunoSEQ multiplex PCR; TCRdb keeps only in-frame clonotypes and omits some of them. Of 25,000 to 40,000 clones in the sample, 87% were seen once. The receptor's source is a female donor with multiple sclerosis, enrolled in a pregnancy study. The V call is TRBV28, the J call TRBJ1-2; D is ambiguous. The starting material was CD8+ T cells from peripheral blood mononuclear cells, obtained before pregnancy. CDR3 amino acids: CASSLFEEAVDYGYTF. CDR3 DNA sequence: TGTGCCAGCAGTTTATTTGAGGAGGCAGTTGACTATGGCTACACCTTC.